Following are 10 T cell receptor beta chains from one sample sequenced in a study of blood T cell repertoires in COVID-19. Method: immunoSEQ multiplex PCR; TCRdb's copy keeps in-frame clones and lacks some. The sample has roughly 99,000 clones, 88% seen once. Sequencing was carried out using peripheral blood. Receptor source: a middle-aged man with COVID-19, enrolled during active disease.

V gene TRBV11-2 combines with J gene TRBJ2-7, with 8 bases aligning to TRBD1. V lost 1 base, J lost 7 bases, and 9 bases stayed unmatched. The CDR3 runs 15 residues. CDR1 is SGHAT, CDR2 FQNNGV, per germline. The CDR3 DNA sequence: TGTGCCAGCAGCTTAGTTCAGGGGGCGCCGGGGGAGCAGTACTTC. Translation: CASSLVQGAPGEQYF.

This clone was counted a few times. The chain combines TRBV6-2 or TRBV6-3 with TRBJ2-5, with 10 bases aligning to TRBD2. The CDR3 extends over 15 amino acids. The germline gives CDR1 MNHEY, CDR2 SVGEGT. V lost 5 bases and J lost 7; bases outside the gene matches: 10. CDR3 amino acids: CASSTLAGEEGTQYF. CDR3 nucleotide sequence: TGTGCCAGCAGTACGCTAGCGGGGGAGGAGGGGACCCAGTACTTC.

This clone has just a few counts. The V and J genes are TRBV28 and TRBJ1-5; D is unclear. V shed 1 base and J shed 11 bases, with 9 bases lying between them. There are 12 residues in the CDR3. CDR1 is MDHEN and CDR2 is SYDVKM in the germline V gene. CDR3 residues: CASSLSLRAQHF. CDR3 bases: TGTGCCAGCAGTTTATCCTTGAGGGCCCAGCATTTT. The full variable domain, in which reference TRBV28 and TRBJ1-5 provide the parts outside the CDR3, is DVKVTQSSRYLVKRTGEKVFLECVQDMDHENMFWYRQDPGLGLRLIYFSYDVKMKEKGDIPEGYSVSREKKERFSLILESASTNQTSMYLCASSLSLRAQHFGDGTRLSIL.

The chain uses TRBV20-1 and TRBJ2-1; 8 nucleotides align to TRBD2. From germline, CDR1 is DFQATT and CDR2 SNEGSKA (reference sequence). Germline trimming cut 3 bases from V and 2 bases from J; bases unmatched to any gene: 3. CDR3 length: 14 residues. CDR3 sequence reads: CSASSSGAYNEQFF. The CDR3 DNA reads TGCAGTGCTAGTAGTAGCGGGGCCTACAATGAGCAGTTCTTC.

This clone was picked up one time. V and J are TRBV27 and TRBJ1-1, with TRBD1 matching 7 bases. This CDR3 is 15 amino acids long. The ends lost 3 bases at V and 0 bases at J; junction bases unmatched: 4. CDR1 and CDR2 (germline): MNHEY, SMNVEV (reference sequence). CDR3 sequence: CASSFMGQLNTEAFF. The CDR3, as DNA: TGTGCCAGCAGTTTCATGGGACAGTTGAACACTGAAGCTTTCTTT.

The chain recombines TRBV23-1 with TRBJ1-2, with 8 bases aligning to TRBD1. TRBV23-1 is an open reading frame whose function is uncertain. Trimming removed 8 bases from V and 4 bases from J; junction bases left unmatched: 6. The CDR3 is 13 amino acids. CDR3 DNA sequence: TGCGCCAGCTCTATAGGACAGGGCTATGGCTACACCTTC. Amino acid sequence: CASSIGQGYGYTF.

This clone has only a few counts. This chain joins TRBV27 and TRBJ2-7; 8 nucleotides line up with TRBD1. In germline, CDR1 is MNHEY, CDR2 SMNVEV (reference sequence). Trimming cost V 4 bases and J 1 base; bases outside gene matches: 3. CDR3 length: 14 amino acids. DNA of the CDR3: TGTGCCAGCAGTTATCAGGGGGCGTCCTACGAGCAGTACTTC. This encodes CASSYQGASYEQYF.

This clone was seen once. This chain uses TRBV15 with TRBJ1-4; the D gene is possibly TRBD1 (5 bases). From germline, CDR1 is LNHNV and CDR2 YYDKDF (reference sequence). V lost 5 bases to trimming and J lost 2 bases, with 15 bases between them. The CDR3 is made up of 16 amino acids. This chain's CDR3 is CATSSWGETTNEKLFF. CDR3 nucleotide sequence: TGTGCCACCAGCTCATGGGGGGAAACGACTAATGAAAAACTGTTTTTT.

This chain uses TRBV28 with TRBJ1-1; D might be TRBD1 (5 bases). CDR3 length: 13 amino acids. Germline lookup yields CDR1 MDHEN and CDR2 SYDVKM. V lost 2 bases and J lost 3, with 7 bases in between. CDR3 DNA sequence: TGTGCCAGCAGTTTACGCAGGGACACTGAAGCTTTCTTT. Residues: CASSLRRDTEAFF.

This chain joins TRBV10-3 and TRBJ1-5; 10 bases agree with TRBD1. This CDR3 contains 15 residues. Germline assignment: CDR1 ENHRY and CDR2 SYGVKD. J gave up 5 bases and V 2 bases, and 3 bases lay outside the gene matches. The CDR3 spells CAISERDRGDQPQHF. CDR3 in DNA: TGTGCCATCAGTGAGAGGGACAGGGGCGATCAGCCCCAGCATTTT.